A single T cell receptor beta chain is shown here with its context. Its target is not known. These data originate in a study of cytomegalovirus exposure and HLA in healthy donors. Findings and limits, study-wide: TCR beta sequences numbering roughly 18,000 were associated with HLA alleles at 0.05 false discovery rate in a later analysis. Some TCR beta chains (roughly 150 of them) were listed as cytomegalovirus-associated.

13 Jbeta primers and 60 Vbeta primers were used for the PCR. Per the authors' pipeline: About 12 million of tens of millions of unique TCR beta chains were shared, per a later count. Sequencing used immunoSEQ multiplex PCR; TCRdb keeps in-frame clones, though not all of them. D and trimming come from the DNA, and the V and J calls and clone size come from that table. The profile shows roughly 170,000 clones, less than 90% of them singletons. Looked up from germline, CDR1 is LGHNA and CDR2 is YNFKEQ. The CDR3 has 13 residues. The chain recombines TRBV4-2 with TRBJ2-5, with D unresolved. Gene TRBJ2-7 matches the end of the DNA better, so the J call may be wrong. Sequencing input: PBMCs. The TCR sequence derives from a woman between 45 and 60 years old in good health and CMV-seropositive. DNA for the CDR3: TGTGCCAGCAGCCAAGAAGCGATCTACGAGCAGTACTTC. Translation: CASSQEAIYEQYF.